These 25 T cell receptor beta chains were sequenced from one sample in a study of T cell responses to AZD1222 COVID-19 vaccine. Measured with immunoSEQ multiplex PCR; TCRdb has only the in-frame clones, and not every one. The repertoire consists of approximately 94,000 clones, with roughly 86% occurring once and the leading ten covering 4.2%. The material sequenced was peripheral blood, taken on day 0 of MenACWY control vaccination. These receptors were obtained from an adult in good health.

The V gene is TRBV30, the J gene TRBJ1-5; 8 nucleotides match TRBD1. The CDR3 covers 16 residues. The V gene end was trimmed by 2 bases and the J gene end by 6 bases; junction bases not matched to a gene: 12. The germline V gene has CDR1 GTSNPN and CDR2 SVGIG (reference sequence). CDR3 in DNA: TGTGCCTGGAGTAACGAATACAGGGGGGCACGTCAGCCCCAGCATTTT. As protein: CAWSNEYRGARQPQHF.

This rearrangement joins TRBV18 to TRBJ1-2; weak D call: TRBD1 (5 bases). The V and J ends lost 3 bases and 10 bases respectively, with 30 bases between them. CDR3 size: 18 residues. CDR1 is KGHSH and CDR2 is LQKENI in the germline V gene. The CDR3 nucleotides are TGTGCCAGCTCACCTACACTCCTGCGATGGGGCTCATTCCCTTCCTACACCTTC. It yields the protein CASSPTLLRWGSFPSYTF.

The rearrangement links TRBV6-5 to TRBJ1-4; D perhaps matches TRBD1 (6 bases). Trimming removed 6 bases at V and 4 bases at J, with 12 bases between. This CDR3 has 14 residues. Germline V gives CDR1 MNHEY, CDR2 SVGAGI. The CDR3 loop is CASSDGQYNEKLFF. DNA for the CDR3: TGTGCCAGCAGCGATGGACAGTATAATGAAAAACTGTTTTTT.

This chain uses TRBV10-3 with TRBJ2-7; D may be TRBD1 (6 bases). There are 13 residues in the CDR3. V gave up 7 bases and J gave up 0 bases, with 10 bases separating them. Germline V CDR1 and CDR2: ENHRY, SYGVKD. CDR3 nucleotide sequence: TGTGCCATCACAGGACAGACCTCCTACGAGCAGTACTTC. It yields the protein CAITGQTSYEQYF.

Here the CDR3 reads CASSQGWDQPQHF. The CDR3 nucleotides read TGTGCCAGCAGCCAAGGGTGGGATCAGCCCCAGCATTTT. This rearrangement joins TRBV3-1 (or the pseudogene TRBV3-2) to TRBJ1-5, with unresolved D. The V and J ends lost 1 base and 5 bases respectively, with 6 bases between them. The CDR3 runs 13 residues. Germline-derived CDR1 and CDR2 are LGHDT and YNNKEL (reference sequence).

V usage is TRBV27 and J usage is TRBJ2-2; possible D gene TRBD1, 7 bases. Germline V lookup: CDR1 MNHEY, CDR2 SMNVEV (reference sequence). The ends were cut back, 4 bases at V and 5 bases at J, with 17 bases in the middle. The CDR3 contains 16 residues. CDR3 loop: CASSSFTGEATGELFF. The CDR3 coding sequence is TGTGCCAGCAGTTCCTTTACAGGGGAGGCGACCGGGGAGCTGTTTTTT.

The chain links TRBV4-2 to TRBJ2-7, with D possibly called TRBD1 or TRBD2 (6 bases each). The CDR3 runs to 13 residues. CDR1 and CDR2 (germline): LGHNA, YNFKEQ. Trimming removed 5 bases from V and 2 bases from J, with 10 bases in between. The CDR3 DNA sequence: TGTGCCAGCAGCTCCGGGGGCACCTACGAGCAGTACTTC. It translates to CASSSGGTYEQYF.

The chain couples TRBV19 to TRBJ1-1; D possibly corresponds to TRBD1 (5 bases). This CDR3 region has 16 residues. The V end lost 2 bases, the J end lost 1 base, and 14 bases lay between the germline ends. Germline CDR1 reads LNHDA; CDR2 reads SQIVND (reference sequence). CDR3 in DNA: TGTGCCAGTAGTATAAGGGACGGACCGAAGAACACTGAAGCTTTCTTT. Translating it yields CASSIRDGPKNTEAFF.

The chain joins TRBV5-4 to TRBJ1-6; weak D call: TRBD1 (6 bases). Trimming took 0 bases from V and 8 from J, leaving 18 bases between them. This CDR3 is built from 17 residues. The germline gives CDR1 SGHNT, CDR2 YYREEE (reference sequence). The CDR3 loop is CASSLGRVWEGDSPLHF. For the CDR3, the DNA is TGTGCCAGCAGCTTGGGAAGGGTTTGGGAGGGGGATTCACCCCTCCACTTT.

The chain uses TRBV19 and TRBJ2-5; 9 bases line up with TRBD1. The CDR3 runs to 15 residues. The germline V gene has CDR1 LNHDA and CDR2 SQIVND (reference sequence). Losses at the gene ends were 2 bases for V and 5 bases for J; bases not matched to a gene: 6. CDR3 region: CASSIKDRGFETQYF. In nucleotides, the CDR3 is TGTGCCAGTAGTATAAAGGACAGGGGATTTGAGACCCAGTACTTC. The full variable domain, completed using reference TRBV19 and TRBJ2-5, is DGGITQSPKYLFRKEGQNVTLSCEQNLNHDAMYWYRQDPGQGLRLIYYSQIVNDFQKGDIAEGYSVSREKKESFPLTVTSAQKNPTAFYLCASSIKDRGFETQYFGPGTRLLVL.

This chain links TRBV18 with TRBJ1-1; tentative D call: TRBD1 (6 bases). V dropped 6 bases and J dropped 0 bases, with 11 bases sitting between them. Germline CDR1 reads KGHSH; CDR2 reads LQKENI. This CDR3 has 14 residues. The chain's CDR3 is CASSVDRLNTEAFF. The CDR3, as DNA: TGTGCCAGCTCTGTGGACAGATTGAACACTGAAGCTTTCTTT.

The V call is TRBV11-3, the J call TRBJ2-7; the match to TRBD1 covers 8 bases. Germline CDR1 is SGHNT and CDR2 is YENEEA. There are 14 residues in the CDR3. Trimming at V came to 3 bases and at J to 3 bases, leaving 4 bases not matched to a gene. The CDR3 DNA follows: TGTGCCAGCAGCTTTGGGACAGGCAACTACGAGCAGTACTTC. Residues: CASSFGTGNYEQYF.

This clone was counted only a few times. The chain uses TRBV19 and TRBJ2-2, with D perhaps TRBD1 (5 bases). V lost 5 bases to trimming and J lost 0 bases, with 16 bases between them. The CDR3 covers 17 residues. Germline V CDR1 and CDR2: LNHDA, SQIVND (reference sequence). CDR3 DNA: TGTGCCAGTAGTCAACACAGGACGGCCGCGAACACCGGGGAGCTGTTTTTT. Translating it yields CASSQHRTAANTGELFF. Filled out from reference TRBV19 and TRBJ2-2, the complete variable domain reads DGGITQSPKYLFRKEGQNVTLSCEQNLNHDAMYWYRQDPGQGLRLIYYSQIVNDFQKGDIAEGYSVSREKKESFPLTVTSAQKNPTAFYLCASSQHRTAANTGELFFGEGSRLTVL.

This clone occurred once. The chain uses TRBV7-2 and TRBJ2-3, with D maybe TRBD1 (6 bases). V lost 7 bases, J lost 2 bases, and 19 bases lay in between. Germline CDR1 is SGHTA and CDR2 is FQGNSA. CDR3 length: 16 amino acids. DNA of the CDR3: TGTGCCAGCACCCGCAGGTCAGGGGCCAACACAGATACGCAGTATTTT. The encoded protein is CASTRRSGANTDTQYF.

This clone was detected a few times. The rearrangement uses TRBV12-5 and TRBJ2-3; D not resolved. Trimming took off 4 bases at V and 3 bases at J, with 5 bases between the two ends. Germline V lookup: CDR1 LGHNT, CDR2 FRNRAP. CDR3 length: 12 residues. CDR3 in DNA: TGTGCTAGTGGTTCTGGGACAGATACGCAGTATTTT. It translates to CASGSGTDTQYF.

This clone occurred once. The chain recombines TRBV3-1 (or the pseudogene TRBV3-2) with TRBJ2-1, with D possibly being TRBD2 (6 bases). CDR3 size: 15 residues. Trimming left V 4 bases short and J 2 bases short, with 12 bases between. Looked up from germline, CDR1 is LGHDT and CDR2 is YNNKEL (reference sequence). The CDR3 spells CASSPPSGAYNEQFF. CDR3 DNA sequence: TGTGCCAGCAGCCCCCCTTCGGGGGCCTACAATGAGCAGTTCTTC.

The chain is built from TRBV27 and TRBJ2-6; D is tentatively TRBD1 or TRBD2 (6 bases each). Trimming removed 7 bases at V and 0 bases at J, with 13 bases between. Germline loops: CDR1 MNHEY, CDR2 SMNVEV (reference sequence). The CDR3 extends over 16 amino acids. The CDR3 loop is CASTPWGASGANVLTF. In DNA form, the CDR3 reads TGTGCCAGCACCCCGTGGGGGGCCTCTGGGGCCAACGTCCTGACTTTC.

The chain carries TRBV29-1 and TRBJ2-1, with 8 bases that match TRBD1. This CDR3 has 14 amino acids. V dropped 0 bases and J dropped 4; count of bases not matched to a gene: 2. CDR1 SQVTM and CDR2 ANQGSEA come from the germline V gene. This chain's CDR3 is CSVEEGQAYNEQFF. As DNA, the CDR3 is TGCAGCGTTGAAGAGGGACAGGCGTACAATGAGCAGTTCTTC.

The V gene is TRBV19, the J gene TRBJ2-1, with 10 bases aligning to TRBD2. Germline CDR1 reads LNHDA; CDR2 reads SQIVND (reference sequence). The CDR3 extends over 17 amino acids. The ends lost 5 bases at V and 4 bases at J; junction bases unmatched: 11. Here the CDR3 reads CASSATGLAASYNEQFF. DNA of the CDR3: TGTGCCAGTAGTGCTACTGGACTAGCGGCCAGTTACAATGAGCAGTTCTTC.

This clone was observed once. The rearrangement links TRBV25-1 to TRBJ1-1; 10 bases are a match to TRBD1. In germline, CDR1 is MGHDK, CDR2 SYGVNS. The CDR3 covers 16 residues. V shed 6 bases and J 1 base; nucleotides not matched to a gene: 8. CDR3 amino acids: CASSRQGAGGNTEAFF. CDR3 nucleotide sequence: TGTGCCAGCAGCCGACAGGGGGCGGGCGGGAACACTGAAGCTTTCTTT.

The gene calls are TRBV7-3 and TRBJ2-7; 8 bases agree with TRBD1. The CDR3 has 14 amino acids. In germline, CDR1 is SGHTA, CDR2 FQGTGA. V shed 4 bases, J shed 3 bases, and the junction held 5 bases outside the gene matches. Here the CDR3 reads CASSYQGAGYEQYF. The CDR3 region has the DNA TGTGCCAGCAGCTATCAGGGGGCCGGCTACGAGCAGTACTTC.

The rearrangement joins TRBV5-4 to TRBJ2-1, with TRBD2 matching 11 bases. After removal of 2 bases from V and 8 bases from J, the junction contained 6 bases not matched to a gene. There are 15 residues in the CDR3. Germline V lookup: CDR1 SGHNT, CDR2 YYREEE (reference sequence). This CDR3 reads CASSFSGREFDEQFF. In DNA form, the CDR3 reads TGTGCCAGCAGCTTTAGCGGGAGGGAGTTCGATGAGCAGTTCTTC.

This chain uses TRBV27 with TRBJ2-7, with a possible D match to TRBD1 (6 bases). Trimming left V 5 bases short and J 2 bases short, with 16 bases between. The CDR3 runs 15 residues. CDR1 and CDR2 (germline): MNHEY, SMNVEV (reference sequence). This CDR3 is CASSAQGSGTYEQYF. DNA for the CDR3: TGTGCCAGCAGTGCCCAGGGGTCAGGCACCTACGAGCAGTACTTC.

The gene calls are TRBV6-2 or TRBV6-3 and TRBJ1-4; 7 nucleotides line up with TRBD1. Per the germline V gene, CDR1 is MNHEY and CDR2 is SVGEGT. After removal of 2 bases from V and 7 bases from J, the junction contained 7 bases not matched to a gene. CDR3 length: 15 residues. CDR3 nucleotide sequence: TGTGCCAGCAGTTACCGAGGGGGCGCATCTGAAAAACTGTTTTTT. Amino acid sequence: CASSYRGGASEKLFF.

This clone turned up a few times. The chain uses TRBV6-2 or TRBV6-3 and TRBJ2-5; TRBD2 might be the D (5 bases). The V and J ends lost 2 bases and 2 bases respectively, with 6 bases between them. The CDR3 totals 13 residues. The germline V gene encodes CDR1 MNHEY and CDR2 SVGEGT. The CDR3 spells CASSYGGQETQYF. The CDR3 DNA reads TGTGCCAGCAGTTACGGCGGGCAAGAGACCCAGTACTTC.